This T cell receptor (beta chain) was retrieved from a study of blood T cell repertoires in COVID-19. Study details: Sources were T cells, B-cell-depleted T cells, or PBMCs; the material itself was cDNA or gDNA.

Assay used: immunoSEQ multiplex PCR; TCRdb lists only in-frame clones, some missing. Among 200,000 to 250,000 clones listed, 70% to 85% were seen once. The CDR3 is 14 amino acids. The V end lost 3 bases, the J end lost 2 bases, and 14 bases lay between the germline ends. Germline V gene sequence: CDR1 DFQATT, CDR2 SNEGSKA (reference sequence). Sequencing was carried out using peripheral blood. This TCR derives from an elderly woman with acute or convalescent COVID-19. This chain uses TRBV20-1 with TRBJ2-7, with D uncertain. In nucleotides, the CDR3 is TGCAGTGCTAGTTCGTCACCACTCACCTACGAGCAGTACTTC. It encodes CSASSSPLTYEQYF.